The clone carrying this T cell receptor beta chain was counted ten times or more. Its antigen is not known. Time point here: newly diagnosed GD, antithyroid drugs for less than 3 months. From PBMCs, RNA was extracted and then used to make the TCR library. In building TCR beta libraries, iRepertoire HTBI primers were used together with Arm-PCR of CDR3 regions. TCRdb analysed the multiplex PCR reads with MiXCR anew, one entry per CDR3 protein. The data contain 400,000 to 500,000 distinct CDR3 sequences, 15% of them singletons. This sample is drawn from a study of regulatory T cells in long-lasting Graves disease. Study details: Under 3 months of antithyroid drugs had been taken by newly diagnosed Graves' patients.

The study's findings and limits: Relative to new patients (around 1,000), persistent patients exhibited greater sharing of public clonotypes (2,741). Reduced TCR diversity was observed in persistent Graves' patients versus newly diagnosed patients.

These data were likewise used in another study, on T cells in Graves' hyperthyroidism and ophthalmopathy.

The TCR sequence derives from a woman in her thirties or forties with Graves disease. Specimen: peripheral blood mononuclear cells (PBMCs), collected at new diagnosis, from a patient treated with antithyroid drugs.

The CDR3 DNA is TGTGCCAGCAGCGGGCGGGGCGTAAATGAGCAGTTCTTC. It is translated as CASSGRGVNEQFF. V usage is TRBV3-1 and J usage is TRBJ2-1; tentatively, D is TRBD2 (6 bases). CDR3 length: 13 amino acids. CDR1 is LGHDT and CDR2 is YNNKEL in the germline V gene (reference sequence). V lost 5 bases and J lost 7, with 12 bases in between.